The 20 T cell receptor beta chains given below trace back to one sample, sequenced in a study of blood T cells in healthy people across ages. Combining a sample-barcoded 5' primer with a J-beta primer mix, a second PCR ran for roughly 7 to 11 cycles. TCRdb used MiXCR to reprocess the 5' RACE reads, holding one entry per CDR3 protein. The sample has about 1.7 million distinct CDR3 sequences, approximately 30% seen once. The sample comprised blood. The receptors shown here come from a woman aged 25 to 39 in good health.

Points on this clonotype: A junction boundary mismatches the germline segment, possibly from a read error. The rearrangement links TRBV2 to TRBJ1-5, with D possibly TRBD1 on 5 matching bases. The germline CDR1 and CDR2 sequences are SNHLY and FYNNEI. This CDR3 has 13 residues. The CDR3 DNA reads TGTGCCAGCAGGGAAGGGGCCAATCAGCCCCAGCATTTT. It specifies CASREGANQPQHF. Combining the CDR3 with reference TRBV2 and TRBJ1-5 gives the whole variable domain EPEVTQTPSHQVTQMGQEVILRCVPISNHLYFYWYRQILGQKVEFLVSFYNNEISEKSEIFDDQFSVERPDGSNFTLKIRSTKLEDSAMYFCASREGANQPQHFGDGTRLSIL.

On this clonotype: Likely a read error: the CDR3 ends without its conserved phenylalanine or tryptophan. J is TRBJ2-3 and V is TRBV12-3 or TRBV12-4, with D perhaps matching TRBD2 (5 bases). CDR3 size: 16 residues. Trimming stripped 7 bases from V and 1 base from J, with 18 bases between. This CDR3 is CASTPLFNGGTDTQYS. The CDR3, as DNA: TGTGCCAGCACACCTCTATTCAACGGGGGCACAGATACGCAGTATTCT.

This sequence joins TRBV7-2 and TRBJ2-3, with D perhaps matching TRBD2 (5 bases). V gave up 4 bases and J gave up 1 base, with 15 bases separating them. Germline loops: CDR1 SGHTA, CDR2 FQGNSA. The CDR3 consists of 16 residues. DNA of the CDR3: TGTGCCAGCAGCTCTGCCGGACTCATGGGCACAGATACGCAGTATTTT. This encodes CASSSAGLMGTDTQYF. The full variable domain, its missing parts supplied by reference TRBV7-2 and TRBJ2-3, is GAGVSQSPSNKVTEKGKDVELRCDPISGHTALYWYRQSLGQGLEFLIYFQGNSAPDKSGLPSDRFSAERTGGSVSTLTIQRTQQEDSAVYLCASSSAGLMGTDTQYFGPGTRLTVL.

This chain joins TRBV7-2 and TRBJ1-1; possible D gene TRBD1, 5 bases. The ends were cut back, 5 bases at V and 5 bases at J, with 18 bases in the middle. The CDR3 has 15 residues. The germline V gene encodes CDR1 SGHTA and CDR2 FQGNSA. CDR3 loop: CASSPGTGLGTEAFF. As DNA, the CDR3 is TGTGCCAGCAGCCCTGGGACTGGCCTCGGGACTGAAGCTTTCTTT.

The V call is TRBV20-1, the J call TRBJ2-4; 7 nucleotides match TRBD2. CDR3 length: 15 amino acids. V lost 2 bases to trimming and J lost 13 bases; unmatched junction nucleotides: 17. Germline CDR1 DFQATT, CDR2 SNEGSKA (reference sequence). CDR3 bases: TGCAGTGCTAGATATTTCGGGTCTAGCGGCAATGAGCAGTACTTC. It encodes CSARYFGSSGNEQYF.

In this sample, this clonotype turned up many times. The rearrangement joins TRBV7-2 to TRBJ2-5, with 7 bases that match TRBD1. The CDR3 sequence is 15 residues long. Germline loops: CDR1 SGHTA, CDR2 FQGNSA. V dropped 6 bases and J dropped 7; count of bases not matched to a gene: 14. The CDR3: CASSQNSGQLGTQYF. The CDR3 DNA is TGTGCCAGCAGTCAGAACTCGGGACAGTTGGGGACCCAGTACTTC. The entire variable domain, with the rest obtained from reference TRBV7-2 and TRBJ2-5, is as follows: GAGVSQSPSNKVTEKGKDVELRCDPISGHTALYWYRQSLGQGLEFLIYFQGNSAPDKSGLPSDRFSAERTGGSVSTLTIQRTQQEDSAVYLCASSQNSGQLGTQYFGPGTRLLVL.

Worth noting for this clonotype: A much larger clone lies one base from this, so it may be a read error. CDR3 in amino acids: CASIDSPGTVVQETQFF. CDR3 sequence (DNA): TGTGCCAGCATTGATTCCCCCGGGACAGTAGTCCAAGAGACCCAGTTCTTC. The chain employs TRBV2 and TRBJ2-1, with 7 bases aligning to TRBD1. The CDR3 is 17 amino acids. CDR1 is SNHLY, CDR2 FYNNEI, per germline. V lost 7 bases, J lost 13 bases, and 25 bases stayed unmatched.

The chain employs TRBV12-3 or TRBV12-4 and TRBJ1-5; D possibly corresponds to TRBD1 (5 bases). This CDR3 contains 14 residues. V was trimmed by 3 bases and J by 6 bases, leaving 12 bases between them. The CDR3 coding sequence is TGTGCCAGCAGTTTTGGGACTTCGGGTCAGCCCCAGCATTTT. Amino acid sequence: CASSFGTSGQPQHF.

This clonotype was picked up a small number of times. This chain connects TRBV15 to TRBJ1-6; D is perhaps TRBD1 (5 bases). V shed 0 bases and J shed 10 bases, with 13 bases lying between them. The CDR3 spans 15 residues. Germline CDR1 and CDR2: LNHNV and YYDKDF (reference sequence). The CDR3, as DNA: TGTGCCACCAGCAGAGATACCGGGGGTGGATCACCCCTCCACTTT. As protein: CATSRDTGGGSPLHF.

This clonotype was seen a handful of times. This chain uses TRBV20-1 with TRBJ2-3; 7 bases map to TRBD2. The V gene's germline CDR1 is DFQATT and CDR2 SNEGSKA (reference sequence). Losses at the gene ends were 0 bases for V and 2 bases for J; bases not matched to a gene: 5. CDR3 length equals 15 residues. The CDR3 loop reads CSARDQAGYTDTQYF. CDR3 sequence (DNA): TGCAGTGCTAGAGATCAAGCGGGATACACAGATACGCAGTATTTT.

The chain employs TRBV5-4 and TRBJ2-4; either TRBD1 or TRBD2 may fit D (5 bases each). CDR1 and CDR2 from the germline V gene are SGHNT and YYREEE (reference sequence). Trimming took 4 bases from V and 13 from J, leaving 21 bases between them. The length of the CDR3 is 14 residues. The CDR3 region has the DNA TGTGCCAGCAGCCTAGGGACCACCCCGCGAGAGCAGTACTTC. It encodes CASSLGTTPREQYF.

The rearrangement links TRBV6-5 to TRBJ1-1; no reliable D call. The CDR3 sequence is 14 residues long. Trimming pared 6 bases from V and 4 bases from J, leaving 15 bases between. In germline, CDR1 is MNHEY, CDR2 SVGAGI. The CDR3 spells CASSTLHRGTEAFF. DNA for the CDR3: TGTGCCAGCAGCACATTACACAGAGGCACTGAAGCTTTCTTT.

This clonotype was counted only a few times. The J gene is TRBJ2-3, the V gene TRBV7-3; 7 bases map to TRBD1. The CDR3 has 16 amino acids. Looked up from germline, CDR1 is SGHTA and CDR2 is FQGTGA. With 5 bases clipped from V and 3 bases from J, the junction kept 11 bases outside the gene matches. This CDR3 is CASSLRGKGATDTQYF. CDR3 nucleotide sequence: TGTGCCAGCAGCCTAAGGGGAAAGGGGGCAACAGATACGCAGTATTTT.

This chain uses TRBV28 with TRBJ1-1; 8 positions match TRBD1. The CDR3 is 12 amino acids. Germline lookup yields CDR1 MDHEN and CDR2 SYDVKM. With V trimmed by 6 bases and J by 7 bases, 4 bases remained unmatched. CDR3 in amino acids: CASRGGTGEAFF. Here the CDR3 DNA reads TGTGCCAGCAGGGGGGGGACAGGTGAAGCTTTCTTT.

The J gene is TRBJ2-4, the V gene TRBV7-2, with 7 positions matching TRBD2. Gene TRBJ2-7 matches the end of the DNA better, so the J call may be wrong. Germline loops: CDR1 SGHTA, CDR2 FQGNSA. The CDR3 length is 15 residues. CDR3 region: CASSLRLAGNPEQYF. The CDR3 nucleotides are TGTGCCAGCAGTTTAAGACTAGCAGGGAATCCCGAGCAGTACTTC.

This clonotype was seen a handful of times. The chain links TRBV5-6 to TRBJ1-1; D is possibly TRBD1 (6 bases). The CDR3 consists of 13 residues. V was cut by 2 bases and J by 5 bases, with 10 bases left in between. The germline CDR1 and CDR2 sequences are SGHDT and YYEEEE. CDR3 region: CASSLTGWTEAFF. The CDR3 coding sequence is TGTGCCAGCAGCTTAACAGGGTGGACTGAAGCTTTCTTT.

In this sample, this clonotype turned up a few times. The rearrangement links TRBV5-6 to TRBJ1-1, with TRBD1 as a possible D gene (5 bases). This CDR3 is built from 15 residues. The germline V gene encodes CDR1 SGHDT and CDR2 YYEEEE. Deletions cut 0 bases from V and 7 bases from J, with 16 bases between. The CDR3 loop reads CASSLDSRPGVEAFF. DNA of the CDR3: TGTGCCAGCAGCTTGGATTCCAGGCCGGGGGTTGAAGCTTTCTTT. Drawing the rest from reference TRBV5-6 and TRBJ1-1, the complete variable domain is DAGVTQSPTHLIKTRGQQVTLRCSPKSGHDTVSWYQQALGQGPQFIFQYYEEEERQRGNFPDRFSGHQFPNYSSELNVNALLLGDSALYLCASSLDSRPGVEAFFGQGTRLTVV.

V gene TRBV7-9 combines with J gene TRBJ2-7; TRBD2 aligns across 9 bases. The end of the DNA fits TRBJ2-5 better, so the J call may be wrong. CDR1 SEHNR and CDR2 FQNEAQ come from the germline V gene (reference sequence). The CDR3 is 17 amino acids. DNA of the CDR3: TGTGCCAGCAGCTTAGAGAAGGGCGGGGGGGCCGCGGAGACCCAGTACTTC. Protein sequence: CASSLEKGGGAAETQYF.

There are a few counts of this clonotype. The CDR3, as DNA: TGTGCCACCAGCAGAGATCGAGGGGGTTACACCTACGAGCAGTACTTC. This translates into CATSRDRGGYTYEQYF. V and J are TRBV15 and TRBJ2-7; D is possibly TRBD1 (6 bases). Trimming cost V 0 bases and J 2 bases, with 14 bases left between them. The CDR3 spans 16 residues. Germline-derived CDR1 and CDR2 are LNHNV and YYDKDF (reference sequence).

The V and J genes are TRBV29-1 and TRBJ2-5; 10 bases line up with TRBD2. The CDR3 is 14 amino acids. The germline gives CDR1 SQVTM, CDR2 ANQGSEA. Germline trimming cut 6 bases from V and 5 bases from J; bases unmatched to any gene: 9. The CDR3 loop is CSVLAGAVRETQYF. CDR3 nucleotides: TGCAGCGTCCTAGCGGGGGCTGTCCGGGAGACCCAGTACTTC.